Listed here are 6 T cell receptor beta chains from one sample, sequenced in a study of pediatric ulcerative colitis. Using immunoSEQ multiplex PCR, the repertoire was profiled, and TCRdb retains in-frame clones only, with some absent. The sample has more than 50,000 clones; 80% to 90% are singletons. The sequenced sample was blood. The source is a boy younger than 18 who was a control in a study of pediatric ulcerative colitis.

This chain uses TRBV7-3 with TRBJ2-2; a possible D gene is TRBD1 (6 bases). The CDR3 spans 15 residues. In germline, CDR1 is SGHTA, CDR2 FQGTGA. V lost 4 bases to trimming and J lost 1 base, with 10 bases between them. DNA of the CDR3: TGTGCCAGCAGCTCCGGGACACTGAACACCGGGGAGCTGTTTTTT. Its translation: CASSSGTLNTGELFF.

The V gene is TRBV6-6, the J gene TRBJ2-3, with D possibly being TRBD2 (5 bases). CDR1 and CDR2 (germline): MNHNY, SVGAGI (reference sequence). The CDR3 consists of 15 residues. Trimming took 0 bases from V and 2 from J, leaving 9 bases between them. The CDR3 region is CASSYSVGVTDTQYF. The CDR3 DNA reads as TGTGCCAGCAGTTACTCGGTCGGGGTCACAGATACGCAGTATTTT.

This clone was found once. The gene calls are TRBV30 and TRBJ1-1; possible D gene TRBD1, 5 bases. Per the germline V gene, CDR1 is GTSNPN and CDR2 is SVGIG (reference sequence). The CDR3 sequence is 13 residues long. The V end lost 2 bases, the J end lost 1 base, and 8 bases lay between the germline ends. The DNA for the CDR3 is TGTGCCTGGAGTAGACAGCAGAACACTGAAGCTTTCTTT. Its translation: CAWSRQQNTEAFF.

This chain connects TRBV13 to TRBJ2-4; 7 bases map to TRBD2. V shed 5 bases and J 0 bases; nucleotides not matched to a gene: 7. CDR3 size: 16 residues. Germline-derived CDR1 and CDR2 are PRHDT and FYEKMQ (reference sequence). CDR3 amino acids: CASSPTGGLAKNIQYF. The CDR3 coding sequence is TGTGCCAGCAGCCCGACGGGGGGACTAGCCAAAAACATTCAGTACTTC.

The rearrangement uses TRBV6-6 and TRBJ2-2; possibly TRBD2 for D (6 bases). The germline V and J ends were trimmed by 8 bases and 9 bases, with 19 bases remaining between them. The CDR3 loop spans 14 amino acids. The germline CDR1 and CDR2 sequences are MNHNY and SVGAGI (reference sequence). The CDR3 loop is CASGVPSAGRELFF. DNA of the CDR3: TGTGCCAGCGGGGTCCCTAGCGCCGGTCGGGAGCTGTTTTTT.

This chain connects TRBV2 to TRBJ2-1; 10 nucleotides agree with TRBD2. V lost 2 bases, J lost 6 bases, and 7 bases stayed unmatched. Per the germline V gene, CDR1 is SNHLY and CDR2 is FYNNEI. The CDR3 runs to 16 residues. As DNA, the CDR3 is TGTGCCAGCAGTGAAAGGGTAGCGGGAGGCCTCAATGAGCAGTTCTTC. This encodes CASSERVAGGLNEQFF.